This record looks at one TCR beta chain sequence and its context. The antigen is unknown. The immunoSEQ assay was v3.0, run at survey level. The data were produced by immunoSEQ multiplex PCR, yet TCRdb's version contains in-frame clones alone and is incomplete. Among about 14,000 clones listed, 88% were seen once. The data stem from a study of long-term antiretroviral therapy in people with HIV. Regarding the study as a whole: Sampling of blood ran from the mid-2000s to the late 2010s, and older ART regimens were possibly in use.

CDR1 is GTSNPN and CDR2 is SVGIG in the germline V gene (reference sequence). The V end lost 1 base, the J end lost 2 bases, and 11 bases lay between the germline ends. This CDR3 is 14 amino acids long. The sample here was unsorted PBMCs, taken 6.2 years after starting antiretroviral therapy. This TCR was recovered from a man in his forties with HIV. V and J are TRBV30 and TRBJ1-2; D possibly corresponds to TRBD1 (5 bases). DNA of the CDR3: TGTGCCTGGAGTGGGGACCGAGGAAACTATGGCTACACCTTC. Protein sequence: CAWSGDRGNYGYTF.